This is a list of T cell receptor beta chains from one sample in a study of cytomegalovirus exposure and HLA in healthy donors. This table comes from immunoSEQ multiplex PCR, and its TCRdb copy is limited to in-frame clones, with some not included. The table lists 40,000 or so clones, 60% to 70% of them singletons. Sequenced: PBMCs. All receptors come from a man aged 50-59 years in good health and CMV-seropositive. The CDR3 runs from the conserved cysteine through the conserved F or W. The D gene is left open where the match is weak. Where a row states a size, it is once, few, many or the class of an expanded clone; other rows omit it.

DNA: TGTGCCAGCAACCAAGCGGGGGAGACGATAAATGAGCAGTTCTTC
CDR3: CASNQAGETINEQFF
J: TRBJ2-1
size: NA
D: TRBD2
V: TRBV2

DNA: TGCGCCAGCAGCCAAGAAGGCGGCGAGCAGTACTTC
CDR3: CASSQEGGEQYF
J: TRBJ2-7
size: NA
D: NA
V: TRBV4-3

DNA: TGTGCCAGCAGCGGGTCCGGAGGTTCACCCCTCCACTTT
CDR3: CASSGSGGSPLHF
J: TRBJ1-6
size: once
D: NA
V: TRBV27

DNA: TGCGCCAGCAGTGAGTCCAGGGGCAGGGTAATCCAGCCCCAGCATTTT
CDR3: CASSESRGRVIQPQHF
J: TRBJ1-5
size: NA
D: NA
V: TRBV10-1

DNA: TGTGCCAGCAGCCCTTACACCGAGGGCGATTCACCCCTCCACTTT
CDR3: CASSPYTEGDSPLHF
J: TRBJ1-6
size: few
D: NA
V: TRBV5-5

DNA: TGCAGCGTTGAACGTCCCGATGAGCGGTTCTTC
CDR3: CSVERPDERFF
J: TRBJ2-1
size: NA
D: NA
V: TRBV29-1

DNA: TGTGCTAGCACCACAGGACAGGCGGGAGGAAACACCATATATTTT
CDR3: CASTTGQAGGNTIYF
J: TRBJ1-3
size: NA
D: TRBD1
V: TRBV6-1

DNA: TGTGCCAGTAGAGCCAGGGACAGGGAAGGCGAGCAGTACTTC
CDR3: CASRARDREGEQYF
J: TRBJ2-7
size: NA
D: TRBD1
V: TRBV19

DNA: TGTGCCAGCTCACCCTCGACAGGGCAGTACTTC
CDR3: CASSPSTGQYF
J: TRBJ2-7
size: NA
D: NA
V: TRBV18

DNA: TGTGCCAGCAGTTTGGACAGGGGTTATGGCTACACCTTC
CDR3: CASSLDRGYGYTF
J: TRBJ1-2
size: once
D: TRBD1
V: TRBV7-2

DNA: TGTGCCAGCAGGGAGAGCGGGGGGGCAAGAGAGACCCAGTACTTC
CDR3: CASRESGGARETQYF
J: TRBJ2-5
size: NA
D: TRBD2
V: TRBV6-5

DNA: TGTGCCAGCAGCCTTCCAAGGGCAGGACAATCACCCCTCCACTTT
CDR3: CASSLPRAGQSPLHF
J: TRBJ1-6
size: NA
D: NA
V: TRBV11-2

DNA: TGTGCCAGCAGCTTAGCGGGGGGGCGTTTTGATGAGCAGTTCTTC
CDR3: CASSLAGGRFDEQFF
J: TRBJ2-1
size: NA
D: NA
V: TRBV7-9

DNA: TGTGCCAGCAGTTCTACAGGGGCGGGGGAGACCCAGTACTTC
CDR3: CASSSTGAGETQYF
J: TRBJ2-5
size: NA
D: NA
V: TRBV27

DNA: TGTGCCAGCAGCCGGGACAGCAGCTCCTACGAGCAGTACTTC
CDR3: CASSRDSSSYEQYF
J: TRBJ2-7
size: once
D: TRBD1
V: TRBV7-2

DNA: TGCGCCAGCAGCGCCGGTTGGAATCAGCCCCAGCATTTT
CDR3: CASSAGWNQPQHF
J: TRBJ1-5
size: NA
D: NA
V: TRBV5-1

DNA: TGTGCCAGCAGGCGGGGGGTAGAAAGCTATGGCTACACCTTC
CDR3: CASRRGVESYGYTF
J: TRBJ1-2
size: NA
D: NA
V: TRBV6-5

DNA: TGTGCCAGCAGATTAGACAGGGGAGATCAGCCCCAGCATTTT
CDR3: CASRLDRGDQPQHF
J: TRBJ1-5
size: NA
D: TRBD1
V: TRBV6-5

DNA: TGTGCCATCAGTGAGTCGTATATGGGGGCGGGCTATGGCTACACCTTC
CDR3: CAISESYMGAGYGYTF
J: TRBJ1-2
size: NA
D: NA
V: TRBV10-3

DNA: TGTGCCAGTAGCGGACAGGCCCTCAACTATGGCTACACCTTC
CDR3: CASSGQALNYGYTF
J: TRBJ1-2
size: few
D: TRBD1
V: TRBV19

DNA: TGTGCCAGCAGTGCGACAGCCGGCTACACCTTC
CDR3: CASSATAGYTF
J: TRBJ1-2
size: NA
D: NA
V: TRBV28

DNA: TGCGCCAGCAGCTCCTCCGGGACAGGGGGCCTAGAGACCCAGTACTTC
CDR3: CASSSSGTGGLETQYF
J: TRBJ2-5
size: NA
D: TRBD1
V: TRBV5-1

DNA: TGTGCCAGCAGTCCGACAGGGGGCTATGGCTACACCTTC
CDR3: CASSPTGGYGYTF
J: TRBJ1-2
size: NA
D: TRBD1
V: TRBV7-8

DNA: TGTGCCAGCAGCCCCGTTCTCTCCTACGAGCAGTACTTC
CDR3: CASSPVLSYEQYF
J: TRBJ2-7
size: NA
D: NA
V: TRBV7-2

DNA: TGTGCCAGCTCGCCTAATCGGGACAACCTCTCTGGGGCCAACGTCCTGACTTTC
CDR3: CASSPNRDNLSGANVLTF
J: TRBJ2-6
size: NA
D: NA
V: TRBV18

DNA: TGTGCCAGCAGTGAATGGGACAGGGGACTTGATGGCTACACCTTC
CDR3: CASSEWDRGLDGYTF
J: TRBJ1-2
size: NA
D: TRBD1
V: TRBV6-1

DNA: TGTGCCACGAGTAGCGGGGGGGCTTACAATGAGCAGTTCTTC
CDR3: CATSSGGAYNEQFF
J: TRBJ2-1
size: NA
D: TRBD2
V: TRBV7-9

DNA: TGTGCTAGTGGTTTGGTAGCAGGGAACACTGAAGCTTTCTTT
CDR3: CASGLVAGNTEAFF
J: TRBJ1-1
size: NA
D: NA
V: TRBV12-5

DNA: TGTGCCAGCAGCCGGGACAGGGACACCGGGGAGCTGTTTTTT
CDR3: CASSRDRDTGELFF
J: TRBJ2-2
size: few
D: TRBD1
V: TRBV7-3

DNA: TGCGCCAGCAGCCAAGATCCTAGACGGGGGGCCTACAATGAGCAGTTCTTC
CDR3: CASSQDPRRGAYNEQFF
J: TRBJ2-1
size: NA
D: TRBD2
V: TRBV4-1

DNA: TGTGCCAGCAGCCCCGGGACAGGGGGTGGCACAGATACGCAGTATTTT
CDR3: CASSPGTGGGTDTQYF
J: TRBJ2-3
size: NA
D: TRBD1
V: TRBV5-8

DNA: TGTGCCAGCAGTGAAGGACTAGCGGACCAAGAGACCCAGTACTTC
CDR3: CASSEGLADQETQYF
J: TRBJ2-5
size: few
D: TRBD2
V: TRBV6-4

DNA: TGTGCCAGCAGTGAAAGGGACAGGGGACAGTTCTATGGCTACACCTTC
CDR3: CASSERDRGQFYGYTF
J: TRBJ1-2
size: NA
D: TRBD1
V: TRBV2

DNA: TGCGCCAGCAGGTCGACACAGGGAGTCCGCGGCTACACCTTC
CDR3: CASRSTQGVRGYTF
J: TRBJ1-2
size: few
D: NA
V: TRBV5-1

DNA: TGTGCCAGCAGCTCCCAGACAGGGGGCTGGGATACGCAGTATTTT
CDR3: CASSSQTGGWDTQYF
J: TRBJ2-3
size: NA
D: TRBD1
V: TRBV11-3

DNA: TGCAGCGCAGGCCTACAAGGTGAGCAGTTCTTC
CDR3: CSAGLQGEQFF
J: TRBJ2-1
size: NA
D: NA
V: TRBV29-1

DNA: TGTGCCAGCAGCTTGGGCGGGTCCGGCTCCTACGAGCAGTACTTC
CDR3: CASSLGGSGSYEQYF
J: TRBJ2-7
size: NA
D: NA
V: TRBV5-4

DNA: TGTGCCAGCAGTTTTGAGGGGGACACTGAAGCTTTCTTT
CDR3: CASSFEGDTEAFF
J: TRBJ1-1
size: NA
D: NA
V: TRBV27

DNA: TGCGCCAGCAGCTTCACGGGCACCGGGGAGCTGTTTTTT
CDR3: CASSFTGTGELFF
J: TRBJ2-2
size: once
D: NA
V: TRBV5-1

DNA: TGCGCCAGCAGCCCGGCGCTAGCGGGGGGGGTCACGCAGTATTTT
CDR3: CASSPALAGGVTQYF
J: TRBJ2-3
size: few
D: TRBD2
V: TRBV5-1

DNA: TGTGCCACCAGCAGAGATCGCACGGGGGGGCCTAGCACAGATACGCAGTATTTT
CDR3: CATSRDRTGGPSTDTQYF
J: TRBJ2-3
size: NA
D: TRBD2
V: TRBV15

DNA: TGTGCCACCAGCAGAGCGGACAGGGGTGGGAGTTACGAGCAGTACTTC
CDR3: CATSRADRGGSYEQYF
J: TRBJ2-7
size: NA
D: TRBD1
V: TRBV15

DNA: TGTGCCAGCAGCCCGACAGGGTTCTTTGAAAAACTGTTTTTT
CDR3: CASSPTGFFEKLFF
J: TRBJ1-4
size: NA
D: TRBD1
V: TRBV28

DNA: TGTGCCAGCAGCTTTCAGGGTGCGGGGGAGCTGTTTTTT
CDR3: CASSFQGAGELFF
J: TRBJ2-2
size: once
D: NA
V: TRBV5-4

DNA: TGTGCCTGGAGAGATTCGTCCGGGGGCAATCAGCCCCAGCATTTT
CDR3: CAWRDSSGGNQPQHF
J: TRBJ1-5
size: NA
D: NA
V: TRBV30

DNA: TGCGCCAGCAGCCAACTCACACAGGCCCCCAACTATGGCTACACCTTC
CDR3: CASSQLTQAPNYGYTF
J: TRBJ1-2
size: NA
D: NA
V: TRBV5-4

DNA: TGTGCCAGCAGCCTGGGAACGGGGGCCTACAATGAGCAGTTCTTC
CDR3: CASSLGTGAYNEQFF
J: TRBJ2-1
size: NA
D: NA
V: TRBV6-5

DNA: TGCAGTGCCGCTGGGTGGGAGTTAGCTTTCTTT
CDR3: CSAAGWELAFF
J: TRBJ1-1
size: NA
D: NA
V: TRBV20-1

DNA: TGCGCCAGCAGCTTGGGTACAGGGGAGAATGGCTACACCTTC
CDR3: CASSLGTGENGYTF
J: TRBJ1-2
size: few
D: TRBD1
V: TRBV5-1

DNA: TGCGCCAGCAGCTTGCGACAGGGTGACTACGAGCAGTACTTC
CDR3: CASSLRQGDYEQYF
J: TRBJ2-7
size: NA
D: TRBD1
V: TRBV5-1

DNA: TGTGCCAGCAGAAAGACAGTTTCCTATGGCTACACCTTC
CDR3: CASRKTVSYGYTF
J: TRBJ1-2
size: NA
D: NA
V: TRBV27